A single sample gave rise to the 27 T cell receptor beta chains below, sequenced in a study of OX40 agonist ivuxolimab in advanced cancers. Only in-frame clones appear in the TCRdb table, and some are missing; sequencing was by immunoSEQ multiplex PCR. This sample yields about 82,000 clones, of which approximately 85% are seen a single time; 0.2% to 0.25% belongs to the top ten. The sample here was CD4+ or CD8+ T cells sorted from blood, taken in a trial of the OX40 agonist ivuxolimab. The receptors originated from an adult with an advanced solid tumor such as melanoma, head and neck, liver or kidney cancer.

The chain joins TRBV28 to TRBJ1-2; D is ambiguous. V was pared by 3 bases and J by 4 bases, with 15 bases between. The CDR3 is made up of 15 amino acids. Per germline, CDR1 MDHEN and CDR2 SYDVKM. The CDR3 here is CASSLLTADTYGYTF. CDR3 coding DNA: TGTGCCAGCAGTTTGTTGACGGCGGATACCTATGGCTACACCTTC.

The chain uses TRBV28 and TRBJ2-7, with no clear D. CDR1 and CDR2 from the germline V gene are MDHEN and SYDVKM. This CDR3 is built from 13 residues. V lost 2 bases and J 3 bases, leaving 8 bases between the germline ends. CDR3 DNA sequence: TGTGCCAGCAGTTTACCCCAGGTCTACGAGCAGTACTTC. Amino acid sequence: CASSLPQVYEQYF.

The chain uses TRBV5-1 and TRBJ2-3; 12 bases match TRBD2. V was clipped by 3 bases and J by 2 bases; unmatched bases: 4. The CDR3 spans 16 residues. Germline V gene sequence: CDR1 SGHRS, CDR2 YFSETQ. The CDR3 DNA reads as TGCGCCAGCAGCTGGACTAGCGGGACCCTCACAGATACGCAGTATTTT. Its protein is CASSWTSGTLTDTQYF.

The chain uses TRBV5-1 and TRBJ1-2, with 9 bases that match TRBD1. Looked up from germline, CDR1 is SGHRS and CDR2 is YFSETQ. The CDR3 runs to 15 residues. V shed 4 bases, J shed 8 bases, and the junction held 12 bases outside the gene matches. The CDR3 is CASSPETGGAGGYTF. CDR3 in DNA: TGCGCCAGCAGCCCAGAAACAGGGGGCGCAGGGGGCTACACCTTC.

The chain combines TRBV29-1 with TRBJ1-4; D may be TRBD1 (6 bases). The CDR3 runs 12 residues. Per germline, CDR1 SQVTM and CDR2 ANQGSEA. V was pared by 7 bases and J by 7 bases, with 13 bases between. The chain's CDR3 is CSATGLSEKLFF. In DNA, the CDR3 is TGCAGCGCAACAGGGCTGAGTGAAAAACTGTTTTTT.

CDR3 loop: CAWSFRRAGRSGRANEKLFF. The CDR3 nucleotides read TGTGCCTGGAGTTTCCGCCGGGCGGGACGGTCCGGGAGGGCTAATGAAAAACTGTTTTTT. The chain joins TRBV30 to TRBJ1-4; possible D gene TRBD1, 5 bases. V lost 2 bases, J lost 3 bases, and 28 bases lay in between. Per germline, CDR1 GTSNPN and CDR2 SVGIG (reference sequence). The CDR3 consists of 20 residues.

The J gene is TRBJ2-1, the V gene TRBV7-2; TRBD1 matches 9 bases. The CDR3 loop spans 18 amino acids. Germline CDR1 SGHTA, CDR2 FQGNSA. Trimming at V came to 3 bases and at J to 9 bases, leaving 18 bases not matched to a gene. The CDR3 loop reads CASSLRGNRGTGTGEQFF. The CDR3 nucleotides read TGTGCCAGCAGCTTGAGGGGGAATCGAGGGACAGGGACGGGTGAGCAGTTCTTC. Combining the CDR3 with reference TRBV7-2 and TRBJ2-1 gives the whole variable domain GAGVSQSPSNKVTEKGKDVELRCDPISGHTALYWYRQSLGQGLEFLIYFQGNSAPDKSGLPSDRFSAERTGGSVSTLTIQRTQQEDSAVYLCASSLRGNRGTGTGEQFFGPGTRLTVL.

The V and J genes are TRBV7-3 and TRBJ2-7; 11 positions agree with TRBD2. The CDR3 has 15 amino acids. The V segment lost 5 bases and the J segment 4 bases; nucleotides outside the gene matches: 7. The germline V gene has CDR1 SGHTA and CDR2 FQGTGA. This CDR3 is CASSRGTSGVYEQYF. CDR3 sequence (DNA): TGTGCCAGCAGCCGCGGGACTAGCGGAGTTTACGAGCAGTACTTC.

The J gene is TRBJ1-2, the V gene TRBV28; D not certain. The CDR3 sequence is 14 residues long. Per germline, CDR1 MDHEN and CDR2 SYDVKM. The V end was cut by 6 bases, the J end by 4 bases, with 15 bases between. This CDR3 reads CASSLHPTGYGYTF. CDR3 in DNA: TGTGCCAGCAGCCTACACCCTACGGGCTATGGCTACACCTTC.

This chain links TRBV6-1 with TRBJ2-3, with 8 positions matching TRBD2. The germline V gene encodes CDR1 MNHNS and CDR2 SASEGT. The CDR3 loop spans 14 amino acids. The ends lost 7 bases at V and 5 bases at J; junction bases unmatched: 8. The DNA for the CDR3 is TGTGCCAGCACCTCCGAAGCGGGAGAAGATACGCAGTATTTT. This codes for CASTSEAGEDTQYF.

This chain uses TRBV29-1 with TRBJ2-1; D uncertain. Per germline, CDR1 SQVTM and CDR2 ANQGSEA. The CDR3 runs to 14 residues. V lost 2 bases and J lost 0, with 8 bases in between. The CDR3 spells CSVEFSVSYNEQFF. CDR3 coding DNA: TGCAGCGTTGAATTTTCGGTCTCCTACAATGAGCAGTTCTTC.

The CDR3 DNA is TGCGCCAGCAGCTTGGACGGAGGCTGGGATGGCTACACCTTC. Its protein product is CASSLDGGWDGYTF. This chain uses TRBV5-1 with TRBJ1-2; no clear D gene. Trimming pared 0 bases from V and 6 bases from J, leaving 12 bases between. Germline CDR1 is SGHRS and CDR2 is YFSETQ. The length of the CDR3 is 14 residues.

The gene calls are TRBV5-1 and TRBJ2-1; no clear D gene. Trimming took off 0 bases at V and 8 bases at J, with 6 bases between the two ends. Per the germline V gene, CDR1 is SGHRS and CDR2 is YFSETQ. This CDR3 region has 12 residues. The CDR3 DNA reads TGCGCCAGCAGCTTGGTTCTCCATGAGCAGTTCTTC. Residues: CASSLVLHEQFF. Complete variable domain (other parts from reference TRBV5-1 and TRBJ2-1): KAGVTQTPRYLIKTRGQQVTLSCSPISGHRSVSWYQQTPGQGLQFLFEYFSETQRNKGNFPGRFSGRQFSNSRSEMNVSTLELGDSALYLCASSLVLHEQFFGPGTRLTVL.

This clone appeared a single time. The chain is built from TRBV5-1 and TRBJ2-3, with 11 bases lining up with TRBD1. The length of the CDR3 is 15 residues. The ends lost 5 bases at V and 2 bases at J; junction bases unmatched: 4. In germline, CDR1 is SGHRS, CDR2 YFSETQ. The CDR3 loop reads CASRDRGHSTDTQYF. The DNA of the CDR3 is TGCGCCAGCAGGGACAGGGGGCATTCCACAGATACGCAGTATTTT.

The chain couples TRBV5-6 to TRBJ2-6, with D unresolved. V lost 6 bases and J lost 3, with 10 bases in between. CDR3 length equals 14 residues. Per the germline V gene, CDR1 is SGHDT and CDR2 is YYEEEE. Written as DNA, the CDR3 is TGTGCCAGCACCCCGGCCGGTGGGGCCAACGTCCTGACTTTC. Translating it yields CASTPAGGANVLTF.

The chain couples TRBV18 to TRBJ2-7; 7 nucleotides align to TRBD1. Germline V gene lookup returns CDR1 KGHSH and CDR2 LQKENI. V was clipped by 4 bases and J by 3 bases; unmatched bases: 12. The CDR3 is 16 residues long. The CDR3 DNA is TGTGCCAGCTCACGATTTGACAGGGCCCTCTACTACGAGCAGTACGTC. Residues: CASSRFDRALYYEQYV.

The count of this clone is one. The V gene is TRBV5-1, the J gene TRBJ2-1; no clear D. V lost 6 bases to trimming and J lost 3 bases, with 31 bases between them. CDR1 SGHRS and CDR2 YFSETQ come from the germline V gene. The CDR3 is 20 amino acids. CDR3 sequence reads: CASTAKPDPALGYNYNEQFF. The CDR3 nucleotides read TGCGCCAGCACGGCAAAGCCCGATCCTGCGTTAGGGTACAACTACAATGAGCAGTTCTTC.

The chain carries TRBV23-1 and TRBJ2-7; D ambiguous. TRBV23-1 is treated as an ORF (open reading frame) with a function not yet certain. V lost 2 bases, J lost 4 bases, and 6 bases lay in between. The CDR3 is 12 residues long. CDR3 nucleotide sequence: TGCGCCAGCAGTCAAGATTCTTACGAGCAGTACGTC. Amino acid sequence: CASSQDSYEQYV.

The rearrangement links TRBV4-1 to TRBJ2-1; TRBD2 might be the D (7 bases). With 2 bases removed from V and 2 bases from J, the gap between germline ends came to 13 bases. From germline, CDR1 is MGHRA and CDR2 YSYEKL. This CDR3 is built from 16 residues. This CDR3 reads CASSQLGGRAYNEQFF. The CDR3 bases are TGCGCCAGCAGCCAACTCGGGGGGCGCGCCTACAATGAGCAGTTCTTC.

There are a few counts of this clone. The V and J genes are TRBV5-1 and TRBJ2-3; D might be TRBD2 (6 bases). Trimming took off 2 bases at V and 1 base at J, with 11 bases between the two ends. This CDR3 has 15 residues. Germline V gene lookup returns CDR1 SGHRS and CDR2 YFSETQ. CDR3 coding DNA: TGCGCCAGCAGCTTATTAGCGGAGGGCACAGATACGCAGTATTTT. Its protein product is CASSLLAEGTDTQYF.

V usage is TRBV7-2 and J usage is TRBJ2-4, with no clear D. V was shortened by 1 base and J by 1 base, with 2 bases between the two germline ends. CDR1 and CDR2 from the germline V gene are SGHTA and FQGNSA. The CDR3 sequence is 13 residues long. The CDR3 here is CASSLEAKNIQYF. The CDR3, as DNA: TGTGCCAGCAGCTTAGAGGCCAAAAACATTCAGTACTTC.

This chain links TRBV4-2 with TRBJ2-3; D gene ambiguous. V was shortened by 4 bases and J by 10 bases, with 9 bases between the two germline ends. Germline V gene sequence: CDR1 LGHNA, CDR2 YNFKEQ. The CDR3 has 11 amino acids. DNA of the CDR3: TGTGCCAGCAGCCGCTCGAATGCGCAGTATTTT. Encoded protein: CASSRSNAQYF.

The chain recombines TRBV5-1 with TRBJ2-2; 8 bases agree with TRBD2. CDR3 length: 16 residues. The V gene's germline CDR1 is SGHRS and CDR2 YFSETQ. J lost 13 bases, V lost 0 bases, and 14 bases had no gene match. In DNA, the CDR3 is TGCGCCAGCAGCTTGGCAACTGGGCGGGGGGAACCCCCGCTGTTTTTT. It is translated as CASSLATGRGEPPLFF. Drawing the rest from reference TRBV5-1 and TRBJ2-2, the complete variable domain is KAGVTQTPRYLIKTRGQQVTLSCSPISGHRSVSWYQQTPGQGLQFLFEYFSETQRNKGNFPGRFSGRQFSNSRSEMNVSTLELGDSALYLCASSLATGRGEPPLFFGEGSRLTVL.

The chain uses TRBV29-1 and TRBJ1-4; the D gene is possibly TRBD1 (5 bases). Per the germline V gene, CDR1 is SQVTM and CDR2 is ANQGSEA. The CDR3 length is 16 residues. The DNA of the CDR3 is TGCAGGATTAGTACGTCAGGGCTCCACTCGGGGGAAAAACTGTTTTTT. This sequence encodes CRISTSGLHSGEKLFF.

The V gene is TRBV5-1, the J gene TRBJ2-6; D is tentatively TRBD1 or TRBD2 (5 bases each). CDR1 and CDR2 (germline): SGHRS, YFSETQ. V shed 0 bases and J shed 0 bases, with 13 bases lying between them. The CDR3 runs to 18 residues. CDR3 amino acids: CASSLEQGEGSGANVLTF. The CDR3 DNA follows: TGCGCCAGCAGCTTGGAGCAGGGTGAGGGCTCTGGGGCCAACGTCCTGACTTTC.

This clone came up a few times. The gene calls are TRBV6-5 and TRBJ2-5, with TRBD2 matching over 14 bases. Germline V lookup: CDR1 MNHEY, CDR2 SVGAGI. The ends lost 6 bases at V and 1 base at J; junction bases unmatched: 1. The CDR3 has 15 residues. The CDR3 loop reads CASRGLAGGQETQYF. The CDR3 DNA reads as TGTGCCAGCAGAGGACTAGCGGGGGGCCAAGAGACCCAGTACTTC.

V and J are TRBV5-1 and TRBJ2-7; 10 nucleotides align to TRBD2. The CDR3 is 15 residues long. Germline V gene lookup returns CDR1 SGHRS and CDR2 YFSETQ. The V gene end was trimmed by 0 bases and the J gene end by 5 bases; junction bases not matched to a gene: 5. The CDR3 loop is CASSLDLAGVNEQYF. In DNA form, the CDR3 reads TGCGCCAGCAGCTTGGACCTAGCGGGAGTGAACGAGCAGTACTTC.